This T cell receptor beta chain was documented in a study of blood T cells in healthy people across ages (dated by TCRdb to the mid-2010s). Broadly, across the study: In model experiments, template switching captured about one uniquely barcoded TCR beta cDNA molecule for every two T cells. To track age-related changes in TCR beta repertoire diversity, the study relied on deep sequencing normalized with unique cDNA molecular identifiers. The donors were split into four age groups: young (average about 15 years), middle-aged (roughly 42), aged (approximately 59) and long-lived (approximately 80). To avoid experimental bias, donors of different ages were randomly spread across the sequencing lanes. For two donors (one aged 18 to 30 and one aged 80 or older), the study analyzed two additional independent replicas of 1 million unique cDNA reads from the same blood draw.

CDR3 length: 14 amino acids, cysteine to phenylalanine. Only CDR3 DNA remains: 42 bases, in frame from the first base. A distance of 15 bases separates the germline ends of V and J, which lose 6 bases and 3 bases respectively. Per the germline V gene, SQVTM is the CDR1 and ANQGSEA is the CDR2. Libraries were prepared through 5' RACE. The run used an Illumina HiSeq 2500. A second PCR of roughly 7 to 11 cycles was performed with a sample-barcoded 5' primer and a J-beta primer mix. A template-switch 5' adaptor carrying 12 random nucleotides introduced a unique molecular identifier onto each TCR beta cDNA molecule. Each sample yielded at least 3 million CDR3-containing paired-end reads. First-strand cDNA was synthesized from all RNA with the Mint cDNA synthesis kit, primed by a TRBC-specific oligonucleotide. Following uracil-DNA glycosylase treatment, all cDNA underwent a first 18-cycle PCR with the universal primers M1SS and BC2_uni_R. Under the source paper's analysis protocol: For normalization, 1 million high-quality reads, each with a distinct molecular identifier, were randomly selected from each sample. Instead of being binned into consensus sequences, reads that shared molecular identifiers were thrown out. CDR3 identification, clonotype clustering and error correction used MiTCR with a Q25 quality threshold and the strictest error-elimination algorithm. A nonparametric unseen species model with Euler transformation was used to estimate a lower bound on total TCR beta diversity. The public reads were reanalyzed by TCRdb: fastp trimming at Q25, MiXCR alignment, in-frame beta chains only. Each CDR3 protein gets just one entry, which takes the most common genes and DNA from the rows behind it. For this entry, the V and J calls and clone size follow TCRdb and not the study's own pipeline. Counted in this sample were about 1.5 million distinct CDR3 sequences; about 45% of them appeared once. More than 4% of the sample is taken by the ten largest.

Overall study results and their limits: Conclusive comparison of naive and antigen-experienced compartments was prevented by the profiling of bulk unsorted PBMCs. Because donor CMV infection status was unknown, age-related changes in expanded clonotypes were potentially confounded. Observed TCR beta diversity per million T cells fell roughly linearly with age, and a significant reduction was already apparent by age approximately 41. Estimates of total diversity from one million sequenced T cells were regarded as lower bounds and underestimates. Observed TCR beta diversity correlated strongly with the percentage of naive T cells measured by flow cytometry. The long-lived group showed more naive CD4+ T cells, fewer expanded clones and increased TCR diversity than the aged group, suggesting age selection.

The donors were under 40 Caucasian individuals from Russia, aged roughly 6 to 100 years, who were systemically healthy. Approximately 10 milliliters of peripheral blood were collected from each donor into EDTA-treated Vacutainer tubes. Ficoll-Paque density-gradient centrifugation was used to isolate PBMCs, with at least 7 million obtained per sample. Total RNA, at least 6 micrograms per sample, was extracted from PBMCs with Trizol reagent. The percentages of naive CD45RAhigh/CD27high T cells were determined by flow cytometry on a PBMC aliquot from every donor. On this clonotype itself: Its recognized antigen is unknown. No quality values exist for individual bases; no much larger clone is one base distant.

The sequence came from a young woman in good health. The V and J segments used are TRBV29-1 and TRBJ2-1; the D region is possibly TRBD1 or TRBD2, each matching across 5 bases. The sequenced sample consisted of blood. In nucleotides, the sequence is TGCAGCGTGGGGGTACAGCAAAACTACAATGAGCAGTTCTTC. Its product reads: CSVGVQQNYNEQFF.